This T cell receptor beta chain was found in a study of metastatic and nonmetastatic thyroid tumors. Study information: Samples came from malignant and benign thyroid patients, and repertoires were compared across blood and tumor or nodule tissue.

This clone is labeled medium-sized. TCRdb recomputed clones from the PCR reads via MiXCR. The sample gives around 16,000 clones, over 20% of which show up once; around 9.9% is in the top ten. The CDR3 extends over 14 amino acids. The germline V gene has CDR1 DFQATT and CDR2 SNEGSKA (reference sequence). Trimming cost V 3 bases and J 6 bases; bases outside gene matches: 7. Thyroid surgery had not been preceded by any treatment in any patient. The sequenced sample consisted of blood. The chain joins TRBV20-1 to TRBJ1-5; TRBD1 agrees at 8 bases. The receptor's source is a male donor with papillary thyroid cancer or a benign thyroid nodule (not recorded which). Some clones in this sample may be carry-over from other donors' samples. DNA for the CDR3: TGCAGTGCTAGTGAGGGACAGGAAACTCAGCCCCAGCATTTT. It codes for CSASEGQETQPQHF.